The 27 T cell receptor beta chains below all came from one sample that was sequenced in a study of breast tumors, draining lymph nodes, adjacent tissues. The lymph nodes were axillary draining lymph nodes from breast cancer patients. TCRdb fed the multiplex PCR reads into MiXCR, producing one record per CDR3 protein. The repertoire holds 200,000 to 250,000 distinct CDR3 sequences, with under 35% as singletons. Material: axillary lymph node tissue. The receptors shown here come from a female donor with breast cancer. Some clones in this sample may be carry-over from other donors' samples.

This clonotype has ten or more counts. The chain combines TRBV6-6 with TRBJ1-6; D is unclear. The CDR3 spans 13 residues. V lost 6 bases to trimming and J lost 4 bases, with 7 bases between them. CDR1 is MNHNY, CDR2 SVGAGI, per germline (reference sequence). The DNA of the CDR3 is TGTGCCAGCAGGAGGACTTATAATTCACCCCTCCACTTT. This translates into CASRRTYNSPLHF.

Only a few counts were recorded for this clonotype. It may be a read error: a sequence one base away is much more abundant. CDR3 protein: CASSSRQGAANEQFF. The CDR3, as DNA: TGTGCCAGCAGCTCCCGGCAGGGGGCGGCCAATGAGCAGTTCTTC. The rearrangement links TRBV7-9 to TRBJ2-1; TRBD1 matches 8 bases. V lost 4 bases, J lost 6 bases, and 8 bases stayed unmatched. The CDR3 consists of 15 residues. Germline values: CDR1 SEHNR, CDR2 FQNEAQ (reference sequence).

This clonotype showed up many times. This chain joins TRBV6-1 and TRBJ2-5; D remains unclear. Germline CDR1 and CDR2: MNHNS and SASEGT. Between the trimmed V and J ends, which lost 7 bases and 1 base, there was a span of 13 bases. The CDR3 covers 14 residues. The CDR3 bases are TGTGCCAGCAAAGTAAACAGCCCCCAAGAGACCCAGTACTTC. Protein sequence: CASKVNSPQETQYF.

This clonotype was counted between two and nine times. This chain links TRBV7-2 with TRBJ1-2; TRBD1 matches at 7 bases. CDR1 and CDR2 (germline): SGHTA, FQGNSA. The CDR3 loop spans 14 amino acids. The junction had 5 bases not matched to a gene; V was cut back by 3 bases and J by 4 bases. CDR3 in DNA: TGTGCCAGCAGCTTGGGGGGACAGCTCTATGGCTACACCTTC. Its protein product is CASSLGGQLYGYTF.

This clonotype was recorded a few times. The V call is TRBV6-5, the J call TRBJ1-2; D remains ambiguous. This CDR3 has 16 residues. V lost 5 bases and J 0 bases, leaving 16 bases between the germline ends. Germline V gene sequence: CDR1 MNHEY, CDR2 SVGAGI. In DNA, the CDR3 is TGTGCCAGCAGTGCCAGCGCCCGAGCAGCTAACTATGGCTACACCTTC. As protein: CASSASARAANYGYTF.

This clonotype showed up many times. This chain joins TRBV10-3 and TRBJ2-1; 8 bases agree with TRBD1. Germline assignment: CDR1 ENHRY and CDR2 SYGVKD. The CDR3 is 18 residues long. The junction had 9 bases not matched to a gene; V was cut back by 0 bases and J by 2 bases. CDR3 bases: TGTGCCATCAGTGAGTCGACTTCCCGGACAGGGACCTACAATGAGCAGTTCTTC. It translates to CAISESTSRTGTYNEQFF.

In this sample, this clonotype turned up many times. The chain recombines TRBV19 with TRBJ2-2, with D possibly being TRBD2 (5 bases). In germline, CDR1 is LNHDA, CDR2 SQIVND (reference sequence). The CDR3 spans 14 residues. The ends were cut back, 1 base at V and 5 bases at J, with 8 bases in the middle. CDR3 sequence (DNA): TGTGCCAGTAGTATAGTAGGAGGTACCGGGGAGCTGTTTTTT. This gives the protein CASSIVGGTGELFF.

Comment on this clonotype: Possible read error: a much larger clone is one base away. This chain uses TRBV7-3 with TRBJ2-1; D perhaps matches TRBD2 (6 bases). The germline gives CDR1 SGHTA, CDR2 FQGTGA. V dropped 3 bases and J dropped 8 bases, with 14 bases sitting between them. This CDR3 is 14 amino acids long. DNA for the CDR3: TGTGCCAGCAGCTTTAGCGGTCCTAGGGATGAGCAGTTCTTC. Its translation is CASSFSGPRDEQFF.

The rearrangement joins TRBV10-1 to TRBJ2-3; D unclear. Trimming removed 3 bases at V and 1 base at J, with 14 bases between. Germline loops: CDR1 WNHNN, CDR2 SYGVQD (reference sequence). The CDR3 spans 16 residues. The CDR3, as DNA: TGCGCCAGCAGTGAAAGACGCTTTATTGGCACAGATACGCAGTATTTT. Its translation: CASSERRFIGTDTQYF.

This clonotype came up many times. The rearrangement uses TRBV19 and TRBJ2-1; possibly TRBD1 or TRBD2 for D (5 bases each). The CDR3 runs 14 residues. Germline CDR1 LNHDA, CDR2 SQIVND (reference sequence). V was cut by 3 bases and J by 7 bases, with 13 bases left in between. CDR3 sequence reads: CASSIDRRENEQFF. The DNA for the CDR3 is TGTGCCAGTAGTATCGACCGCAGGGAGAATGAGCAGTTCTTC. The full variable domain, its missing parts supplied by reference TRBV19 and TRBJ2-1, is DGGITQSPKYLFRKEGQNVTLSCEQNLNHDAMYWYRQDPGQGLRLIYYSQIVNDFQKGDIAEGYSVSREKKESFPLTVTSAQKNPTAFYLCASSIDRRENEQFFGPGTRLTVL.

This clonotype was recorded once. A read error is possible here, since a much larger clone lies one base away. The gene calls are TRBV30 and TRBJ1-4; tentatively, D is TRBD1 (6 bases). CDR3 length: 13 amino acids. The germline V gene encodes CDR1 GTSNPN and CDR2 SVGIG (reference sequence). Trimming took off 3 bases at V and 7 bases at J, with 12 bases between the two ends. The CDR3 is CAWRGQQSEKLFF. The CDR3 nucleotides read TGTGCCTGGAGAGGACAGCAGAGTGAAAAACTGTTTTTT.

This clonotype was observed a handful of times. The CDR3 region has the DNA TGCGCCAGCAGCCAAGCCCCAGGGGAAATTCGACAGAGCTCCTACGAGCAGTACTTC. It codes for CASSQAPGEIRQSSYEQYF. The chain recombines TRBV4-1 with TRBJ2-7; TRBD1 is a possible D gene (6 bases). V lost 1 base to trimming and J lost 0 bases, with 22 bases between them. Germline assignment: CDR1 MGHRA and CDR2 YSYEKL. CDR3 size: 19 residues.

The chain uses TRBV2 and TRBJ1-4, with D tentatively TRBD1 (5 bases). Trimming removed 5 bases at V and 7 bases at J, with 20 bases between. The CDR3 totals 16 residues. Germline V gives CDR1 SNHLY, CDR2 FYNNEI. Here the CDR3 DNA reads TGTGCCAGCAGTCCGGGACGCGCGAGGCTAGGTGAAAAACTGTTTTTT. This gives the protein CASSPGRARLGEKLFF.

This rearrangement joins TRBV7-2 to TRBJ2-5; the match to TRBD2 covers 9 bases. V dropped 4 bases and J dropped 4; count of bases not matched to a gene: 10. The CDR3 extends over 16 amino acids. Germline V gives CDR1 SGHTA, CDR2 FQGNSA. Here the CDR3 DNA reads TGTGCCAGCAGCTCCCCTCCGGCGGGGGGGTCAGAGACCCAGTACTTC. Encoded protein: CASSSPPAGGSETQYF.

This clonotype was seen a few times. The rearrangement uses TRBV29-1 and TRBJ2-4, with 7 positions matching TRBD2. This CDR3 region has 15 residues. With V trimmed by 6 bases and J by 8 bases, 16 bases remained unmatched. CDR1 is SQVTM and CDR2 is ANQGSEA in the germline V gene. CDR3 coding DNA: TGCAGCGTCCCGGGGGGACCCGGTATCAAGGACATTCAGTACTTC. Its translation: CSVPGGPGIKDIQYF. Full variable domain (missing parts from reference TRBV29-1 and TRBJ2-4): SAVISQKPSRDICQRGTSLTIQCQVDSQVTMMFWYRQQPGQSLTLIATANQGSEATYESGFVIDKFPISRPNLTFSTLTVSNMSPEDSSIYLCSVPGGPGIKDIQYFGAGTRLSVL.

This chain links TRBV5-1 with TRBJ2-5, with 11 bases lining up with TRBD1. This CDR3 contains 14 residues. V shed 6 bases and J 3 bases; nucleotides not matched to a gene: 4. Germline V gene data show CDR1 as SGHRS and CDR2 as YFSETQ. CDR3 nucleotides: TGCGCCAGCACCCGGACAGGGGGCAAAGAGACCCAGTACTTC. This gives the protein CASTRTGGKETQYF.

This clonotype showed up just a few times. A much larger clone lies a single base off, so this may be a read error. The chain uses TRBV10-3 and TRBJ2-2; D perhaps matches TRBD1 (5 bases). V lost 4 bases and J lost 7, with 19 bases in between. CDR1 and CDR2 from the germline V gene are ENHRY and SYGVKD. CDR3 length: 16 residues. The CDR3: CAISGLGVADDGELFF. CDR3 nucleotide sequence: TGTGCCATCAGTGGGTTAGGGGTAGCCGACGACGGGGAGCTGTTTTTT.

This clonotype was observed many times. J is TRBJ2-5 and V is TRBV29-1; 9 bases are a match to TRBD2. The CDR3 totals 13 residues. Germline CDR1 SQVTM, CDR2 ANQGSEA. Trimming removed 7 bases from V and 7 bases from J; junction bases left unmatched: 10. CDR3: CSGLAGDDGTQYF. Written as DNA, the CDR3 is TGCAGCGGTTTAGCGGGAGATGATGGGACCCAGTACTTC.

The V gene is TRBV27, the J gene TRBJ2-7; D ambiguous. Trimming took off 6 bases at V and 6 bases at J, with 9 bases between the two ends. Germline assignment: CDR1 MNHEY and CDR2 SMNVEV (reference sequence). The CDR3 runs 11 residues. The CDR3 region has the DNA TGTGCCAGCAGATCCAGAGGCGAGCAGTACTTC. Amino acid sequence: CASRSRGEQYF.

The chain is built from TRBV30 and TRBJ1-5; D might be TRBD1 (5 bases). The CDR3 loop spans 13 amino acids. V lost 1 base and J lost 3, with 7 bases in between. Germline V gene lookup returns CDR1 GTSNPN and CDR2 SVGIG (reference sequence). The CDR3: CAWSGGANQPQHF. CDR3 DNA sequence: TGTGCCTGGAGTGGAGGGGCCAATCAGCCCCAGCATTTT.

CDR3 residues: CASSPQLNYGYTF. The CDR3, as DNA: TGTGCCAGCAGCCCCCAGCTGAACTATGGCTACACCTTC. The V and J genes are TRBV6-2 or TRBV6-3 and TRBJ1-2; no clear D. The germline CDR1 and CDR2 sequences are MNHEY and SVGEGT. V dropped 6 bases and J dropped 2 bases, with 10 bases sitting between them. The CDR3 runs to 13 residues.

At least ten counts were recorded for this clonotype. V and J are TRBV4-3 and TRBJ2-3; D is unresolved. This CDR3 spans 15 amino acids. The germline V gene has CDR1 LGHNA and CDR2 YSLEER. V lost 3 bases and J 0 bases, leaving 10 bases between the germline ends. CDR3 nucleotides: TGCGCCAGCAGCCAGTATGGTTCTAGCACAGATACGCAGTATTTT. This translates into CASSQYGSSTDTQYF.

The sample holds a few counts of this clonotype. A much bigger clone sits one base away, suggesting this may be a read error. V gene TRBV9 combines with J gene TRBJ2-7, with D unclear. Germline V gene sequence: CDR1 SGDLS, CDR2 YYNGEE. The CDR3 consists of 14 residues. CDR3 residues: CASSVGGETYEQSF. The DNA of the CDR3 is TGTGCCAGCAGCGTAGGTGGCGAAACCTACGAGCAGTCCTTC.

In its sample, this clonotype was seen many times. The chain joins TRBV6-6 to TRBJ2-1; D ambiguous. The CDR3 sequence is 12 residues long. Germline lookup yields CDR1 MNHNY and CDR2 SVGAGI (reference sequence). Between the trimmed V and J ends, which lost 2 bases and 8 bases, there was a span of 7 bases. This CDR3 reads CASSYGGDEQFF. The CDR3 nucleotides are TGTGCCAGCAGTTACGGTGGCGATGAGCAGTTCTTC.

This clonotype came up many times. The V and J genes are TRBV7-3 and TRBJ2-3; 9 bases line up with TRBD1. The CDR3 sequence is 13 residues long. The V and J ends lost 6 bases and 4 bases, in that order; junction bases with no gene match: 2. The germline CDR1 and CDR2 sequences are SGHTA and FQGTGA. The CDR3 protein is CASSTGGADTQYF. The CDR3 DNA is TGTGCCAGCAGTACAGGGGGCGCAGATACGCAGTATTTT.

This clonotype was seen many times. The chain links TRBV20-1 to TRBJ1-2; 10 positions agree with TRBD1. CDR1 is DFQATT and CDR2 is SNEGSKA in the germline V gene (reference sequence). The CDR3 is 15 residues long. V lost 6 bases to trimming and J lost 0 bases; unmatched junction nucleotides: 7. The CDR3 region is CSAPPGQGANYGYTF. CDR3 nucleotide sequence: TGCAGTGCCCCCCCCGGACAGGGGGCTAACTATGGCTACACCTTC.

This chain connects TRBV4-2 to TRBJ1-3; D call uncertain. Germline V CDR1 and CDR2: LGHNA, YNFKEQ. With 3 bases removed from V and 4 bases from J, the gap between germline ends came to 7 bases. The CDR3 runs to 13 residues. This CDR3 reads CASSQPTGNTIYF. CDR3 in DNA: TGTGCCAGCAGCCAGCCGACAGGAAACACCATATATTTT.